This entry lists 23 T cell receptor beta chains sequenced from one sample in a study of vaccination effects on CD4 cells after COVID-19. For these receptors, no antigen is known. TCRdb's table, derived via immunoSEQ multiplex PCR, lists solely in-frame clones and lacks some. This sample yields more than 12,000 clones, of which about 72% are seen a single time; approximately 8.9% belongs to the top ten. Sequencing in the ViraFEST assay came after antigen-specific CD4+ T cells had been expanded with viral peptide pools, which were used to stimulate PBMC. CD4+ T cell isolation took place after 10 days of culture. Vaccination of participants consisted of two doses of either the BNT162b2 or mRNA-1273 vaccine. The sequenced sample was CD4+ T cells from PBMCs cultured with SARS-CoV-2 spike peptides, obtained after COVID-19 vaccination. These receptors were taken from a human donor who received a COVID-19 vaccine.

The chain joins TRBV29-1 to TRBJ2-5; D might be TRBD2 (5 bases). CDR3 length equals 14 residues. Germline V lookup: CDR1 SQVTM, CDR2 ANQGSEA. Trimming stripped 6 bases from V and 4 bases from J, with 18 bases between. Here the CDR3 reads CSVPDFQGRETQYF. CDR3 in DNA: TGCAGCGTGCCGGACTTTCAAGGGCGAGAGACCCAGTACTTC.

The V gene is TRBV18, the J gene TRBJ2-6; 10 bases line up with TRBD2. The CDR3 has 20 residues. The germline gives CDR1 KGHSH, CDR2 LQKENI. V trimming: 6 bases; J trimming: 0 bases; junction bases outside the gene matches: 14. The CDR3 nucleotides are TGTGCCAGCTCCGAAACCACTAGCGGGGTACCCTACTCTGGGGCCAACGTCCTGACTTTC. Translated, it gives CASSETTSGVPYSGANVLTF. The entire variable domain, with the rest obtained from reference TRBV18 and TRBJ2-6, is as follows: NAGVMQNPRHLVRRRGQEARLRCSPMKGHSHVYWYRQLPEEGLKFMVYLQKENIIDESGMPKERFSAEFPKEGPSILRIQQVVRGDSAAYFCASSETTSGVPYSGANVLTFGAGSRLTVL.

The chain links TRBV6-5 to TRBJ1-5, with D unresolved. Germline V gene lookup returns CDR1 MNHEY and CDR2 SVGAGI. V lost 2 bases and J lost 6, with 11 bases in between. The CDR3 is 14 amino acids. This chain's CDR3 is CASSYARSGQPQHF. CDR3 in DNA: TGTGCCAGCAGTTACGCAAGATCCGGTCAGCCCCAGCATTTT.

J is TRBJ2-3 and V is TRBV25-1, with a tentative D call TRBD2 (6 bases). From germline, CDR1 is MGHDK and CDR2 SYGVNS. The CDR3 contains 15 residues. Trimming cost V 1 base and J 0 bases, with 8 bases left between them. CDR3 residues: CASSESGGSTDTQYF. The CDR3 bases are TGTGCCAGCAGTGAATCTGGGGGGAGCACAGATACGCAGTATTTT.

The chain recombines TRBV5-1 with TRBJ2-2; D is unresolved. The CDR3 is 15 residues long. Between the trimmed V and J ends, which lost 4 bases and 3 bases, there was a span of 13 bases. CDR1 SGHRS and CDR2 YFSETQ come from the germline V gene. The CDR3 DNA sequence: TGCGCCAGCAGCCCGTCCGGCGTAGACACCGGGGAGCTGTTTTTT. Protein sequence: CASSPSGVDTGELFF.

The rearrangement links TRBV4-1 to TRBJ2-7; 11 nucleotides align to TRBD2. With V trimmed by 2 bases and J by 7 bases, 10 bases remained unmatched. Germline V CDR1 and CDR2: MGHRA, YSYEKL. The CDR3 has 16 residues. The CDR3 reads CASSQSLLAGDGEQYF. CDR3 sequence (DNA): TGCGCCAGCAGCCAATCATTACTAGCGGGAGACGGAGAGCAGTACTTC.

V and J are TRBV7-9 and TRBJ2-1, with TRBD2 matching over 14 bases. CDR3 size: 15 residues. With 4 bases clipped from V and 10 bases from J, the junction kept 6 bases outside the gene matches. Germline CDR1 reads SEHNR; CDR2 reads FQNEAQ (reference sequence). The CDR3 DNA reads as TGTGCCAGCAGCTCCCGACTAGCGGGAGGGAGGGAGCAGTTCTTC. Protein sequence: CASSSRLAGGREQFF. The variable domain in full, with the rest retrieved from reference TRBV7-9 and TRBJ2-1, is DTGVSQNPRHKITKRGQNVTFRCDPISEHNRLYWYRQTLGQGPEFLTYFQNEAQLEKSRLLSDRFSAERPKGSFSTLEIQRTEQGDSAMYLCASSSRLAGGREQFFGPGTRLTVL.

This chain links TRBV25-1 with TRBJ1-6; possible D gene TRBD1, 5 bases. The CDR3 sequence is 14 residues long. V gave up 2 bases and J gave up 6 bases, with 8 bases separating them. Germline V gene sequence: CDR1 MGHDK, CDR2 SYGVNS. The CDR3 DNA is TGTGCCAGCAGTGAAGGCGGGACTAATTCACCCCTCCACTTT. Translation: CASSEGGTNSPLHF. The variable domain in full, completed from reference TRBV25-1 and TRBJ1-6, reads EADIYQTPRYLVIGTGKKITLECSQTMGHDKMYWYQQDPGMELHLIHYSYGVNSTEKGDLSSESTVSRIRTEHFPLTLESARPSHTSQYLCASSEGGTNSPLHFGNGTRLTVT.

This clone was picked up a small number of times. The chain combines TRBV4-2 with TRBJ1-2; D is unresolved. This CDR3 has 15 residues. CDR1 is LGHNA, CDR2 YNFKEQ, per germline. The V end was cut by 1 base, the J end by 3 bases, with 12 bases between. The CDR3 DNA reads TGTGCCAGCAGCCAAGGCAAAGGGTGGGACTATGGCTACACCTTC. Its protein is CASSQGKGWDYGYTF.

The table lists this clone with a count of one. This chain joins TRBV5-5 and TRBJ2-1; 12 positions match TRBD2. V lost 1 base, J lost 7 bases, and 6 bases stayed unmatched. The germline V gene has CDR1 SGHKS and CDR2 YYEKEE (reference sequence). CDR3 length: 16 amino acids. CDR3 protein: CASSLLAGGPTNEQFF. CDR3 bases: TGTGCCAGCAGCTTGCTAGCGGGAGGGCCCACGAATGAGCAGTTCTTC. Supplemented by reference TRBV5-5 and TRBJ2-1, the full variable domain reads DAGVTQSPTHLIKTRGQQVTLRCSPISGHKSVSWYQQVLGQGPQFIFQYYEKEERGRGNFPDRFSARQFPNYSSELNVNALLLGDSALYLCASSLLAGGPTNEQFFGPGTRLTVL.

J is TRBJ2-7 and V is TRBV7-9, with 14 bases matching TRBD2. The CDR3 loop spans 17 amino acids. Germline values: CDR1 SEHNR, CDR2 FQNEAQ (reference sequence). V lost 5 bases, J lost 0 bases, and 6 bases stayed unmatched. The CDR3 spells CASSRGLAGDYSYEQYF. CDR3 nucleotides: TGTGCCAGCAGCCGGGGACTAGCGGGGGACTACTCCTACGAGCAGTACTTC.

The chain carries TRBV25-1 and TRBJ1-2, with 10 positions matching TRBD1. Germline V CDR1 and CDR2: MGHDK, SYGVNS. This CDR3 comprises 18 residues. V shed 0 bases and J 8 bases; nucleotides not matched to a gene: 15. The CDR3 sequence: CASSEYRRDRGPARGYTF. The CDR3 nucleotides read TGTGCCAGCAGTGAATATCGCCGGGACAGGGGCCCCGCGAGAGGCTACACCTTC.

The count of this clone is one. This chain uses TRBV19 with TRBJ2-3; possible D gene TRBD2, 6 bases. This CDR3 region has 14 residues. Trimming took 2 bases from V and 4 from J, leaving 10 bases between them. From germline, CDR1 is LNHDA and CDR2 SQIVND (reference sequence). Here the CDR3 reads CASSIRGFPDTQYF. The CDR3 nucleotides read TGTGCCAGTAGTATACGGGGGTTCCCAGATACGCAGTATTTT.

The rearrangement uses TRBV5-5 and TRBJ2-6; D may be TRBD1 or TRBD2 (5 bases each). Trimming shortened V by 3 bases and J by 0 bases, and 13 bases separated the two germline ends. The V gene's germline CDR1 is SGHKS and CDR2 YYEKEE (reference sequence). The CDR3 covers 17 residues. CDR3 amino acids: CASSYRDGDSGANVLTF. The CDR3 DNA reads as TGTGCCAGCAGCTACCGGGACGGCGACTCTGGGGCCAACGTCCTGACTTTC.

The V gene is TRBV5-4, the J gene TRBJ1-2; 7 nucleotides line up with TRBD1. The J segment lost 7 bases and the V segment lost 1 base, leaving 4 bases of the junction unmatched. This CDR3 is 13 amino acids long. The germline CDR1 and CDR2 sequences are SGHNT and YYREEE (reference sequence). The CDR3 loop reads CASSLTGVGGYTF. Written as DNA, the CDR3 is TGTGCCAGCAGCTTGACAGGGGTCGGTGGCTACACCTTC. The full variable domain, completed using reference TRBV5-4 and TRBJ1-2, is ETGVTQSPTHLIKTRGQQVTLRCSSQSGHNTVSWYQQALGQGPQFIFQYYREEENGRGNFPPRFSGLQFPNYSSELNVNALELDDSALYLCASSLTGVGGYTFGSGTRLTVV.

Relative to its sample, this clone is medium-sized (0.01 to 0.1%). One end of the junction is discordant with germline, which a read error may explain. The gene calls are TRBV29-1 and TRBJ1-1, with TRBD1 as a possible D gene (6 bases). From germline, CDR1 is SQVTM and CDR2 ANQGSEA. The CDR3 extends over 10 amino acids. The CDR3 loop reads CSVESGGGSF. CDR3 sequence (DNA): TGCAGCGTTGAATCAGGAGGGGGATCATTT.

The V and J genes are TRBV7-9 and TRBJ1-2; a possible D gene is TRBD1 (6 bases). Per the germline V gene, CDR1 is SEHNR and CDR2 is FQNEAQ (reference sequence). Between the trimmed V and J ends, which lost 3 bases and 2 bases, there was a span of 10 bases. This CDR3 comprises 14 residues. DNA of the CDR3: TGTGCCAGCAGCTTGTTAGGGACAAACTATGGCTACACCTTC. Translation gives CASSLLGTNYGYTF.

The chain recombines TRBV4-1 with TRBJ2-3, with D perhaps assigned TRBD1 or TRBD2 (6 bases each). The CDR3 extends over 16 amino acids. Trimming cost V 3 bases and J 3 bases, with 16 bases left between them. CDR1 MGHRA and CDR2 YSYEKL come from the germline V gene. In nucleotides, the CDR3 is TGCGCCAGCAGCCAGGCGCCGGGGGCGAGGACAGATACGCAGTATTTT. Amino acids: CASSQAPGARTDTQYF.

The chain uses TRBV14 and TRBJ1-1; tentatively, D is TRBD1 (5 bases). The CDR3 loop spans 14 amino acids. Germline V gene data show CDR1 as SGHDN and CDR2 as FVKESK. Trimming took 4 bases from V and 6 from J, leaving 15 bases between them. CDR3 sequence reads: CASSPRGVGAEAFF. CDR3 sequence (DNA): TGTGCCAGCAGCCCCCGGGGGGTGGGCGCTGAAGCTTTCTTT.

The V call is TRBV2, the J call TRBJ2-6; D ambiguous. This CDR3 region has 16 residues. Trimming pared 6 bases from V and 0 bases from J, leaving 12 bases between. Germline CDR1 reads SNHLY; CDR2 reads FYNNEI. The CDR3 sequence is CASSPYAPSGANVLTF. In DNA form, the CDR3 reads TGTGCCAGCAGCCCCTACGCCCCCTCTGGGGCCAACGTCCTGACTTTC.

This chain links TRBV3-1 (or the pseudogene TRBV3-2) with TRBJ1-2; D perhaps matches TRBD1 (6 bases). Germline V gives CDR1 LGHDT, CDR2 YNNKEL (reference sequence). The ends were cut back, 4 bases at V and 1 base at J, with 16 bases in the middle. This CDR3 is built from 16 residues. CDR3 sequence: CASSPRGAGDNYGYTF. The CDR3 DNA is TGTGCCAGCAGCCCCCGAGGGGCAGGGGATAACTATGGCTACACCTTC.

The chain carries TRBV6-5 and TRBJ1-1; weak D call: TRBD1 (6 bases). The V gene lost 5 bases and the J gene lost 7 bases, with 14 bases spanning the gap. Germline V gene lookup returns CDR1 MNHEY and CDR2 SVGAGI. This CDR3 has 13 amino acids. The DNA of the CDR3 is TGTGCCAGCAGTCGACAGGCGTCCCTTGAAGCTTTCTTT. Amino acid sequence: CASSRQASLEAFF.

CDR3 sequence: CASPQSPTENTEAFF. CDR3 DNA: TGCGCCAGCCCCCAGTCACCGACAGAGAACACTGAAGCTTTCTTT. The chain joins TRBV10-1 to TRBJ1-1; weak D call: TRBD1 (5 bases). This CDR3 region has 15 residues. The V gene lost 8 bases and the J gene lost 1 base, with 17 bases spanning the gap. Germline assignment: CDR1 WNHNN and CDR2 SYGVQD (reference sequence).